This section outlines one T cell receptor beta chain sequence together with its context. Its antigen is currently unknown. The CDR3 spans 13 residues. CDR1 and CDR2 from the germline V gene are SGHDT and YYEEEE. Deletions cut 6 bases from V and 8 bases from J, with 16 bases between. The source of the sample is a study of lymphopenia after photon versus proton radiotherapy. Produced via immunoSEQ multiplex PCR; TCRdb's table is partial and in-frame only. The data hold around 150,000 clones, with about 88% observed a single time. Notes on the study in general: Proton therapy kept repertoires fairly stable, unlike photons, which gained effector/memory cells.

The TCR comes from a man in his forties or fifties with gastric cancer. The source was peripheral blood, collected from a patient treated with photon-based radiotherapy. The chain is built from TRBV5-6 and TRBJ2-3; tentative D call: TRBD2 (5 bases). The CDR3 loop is CASTSGGVVTQYF. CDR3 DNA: TGTGCCAGCACCTCCGGAGGTGTGGTTACGCAGTATTTT. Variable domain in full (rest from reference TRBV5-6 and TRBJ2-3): DAGVTQSPTHLIKTRGQQVTLRCSPKSGHDTVSWYQQALGQGPQFIFQYYEEEERQRGNFPDRFSGHQFPNYSSELNVNALLLGDSALYLCASTSGGVVTQYFGPGTRLTVL.